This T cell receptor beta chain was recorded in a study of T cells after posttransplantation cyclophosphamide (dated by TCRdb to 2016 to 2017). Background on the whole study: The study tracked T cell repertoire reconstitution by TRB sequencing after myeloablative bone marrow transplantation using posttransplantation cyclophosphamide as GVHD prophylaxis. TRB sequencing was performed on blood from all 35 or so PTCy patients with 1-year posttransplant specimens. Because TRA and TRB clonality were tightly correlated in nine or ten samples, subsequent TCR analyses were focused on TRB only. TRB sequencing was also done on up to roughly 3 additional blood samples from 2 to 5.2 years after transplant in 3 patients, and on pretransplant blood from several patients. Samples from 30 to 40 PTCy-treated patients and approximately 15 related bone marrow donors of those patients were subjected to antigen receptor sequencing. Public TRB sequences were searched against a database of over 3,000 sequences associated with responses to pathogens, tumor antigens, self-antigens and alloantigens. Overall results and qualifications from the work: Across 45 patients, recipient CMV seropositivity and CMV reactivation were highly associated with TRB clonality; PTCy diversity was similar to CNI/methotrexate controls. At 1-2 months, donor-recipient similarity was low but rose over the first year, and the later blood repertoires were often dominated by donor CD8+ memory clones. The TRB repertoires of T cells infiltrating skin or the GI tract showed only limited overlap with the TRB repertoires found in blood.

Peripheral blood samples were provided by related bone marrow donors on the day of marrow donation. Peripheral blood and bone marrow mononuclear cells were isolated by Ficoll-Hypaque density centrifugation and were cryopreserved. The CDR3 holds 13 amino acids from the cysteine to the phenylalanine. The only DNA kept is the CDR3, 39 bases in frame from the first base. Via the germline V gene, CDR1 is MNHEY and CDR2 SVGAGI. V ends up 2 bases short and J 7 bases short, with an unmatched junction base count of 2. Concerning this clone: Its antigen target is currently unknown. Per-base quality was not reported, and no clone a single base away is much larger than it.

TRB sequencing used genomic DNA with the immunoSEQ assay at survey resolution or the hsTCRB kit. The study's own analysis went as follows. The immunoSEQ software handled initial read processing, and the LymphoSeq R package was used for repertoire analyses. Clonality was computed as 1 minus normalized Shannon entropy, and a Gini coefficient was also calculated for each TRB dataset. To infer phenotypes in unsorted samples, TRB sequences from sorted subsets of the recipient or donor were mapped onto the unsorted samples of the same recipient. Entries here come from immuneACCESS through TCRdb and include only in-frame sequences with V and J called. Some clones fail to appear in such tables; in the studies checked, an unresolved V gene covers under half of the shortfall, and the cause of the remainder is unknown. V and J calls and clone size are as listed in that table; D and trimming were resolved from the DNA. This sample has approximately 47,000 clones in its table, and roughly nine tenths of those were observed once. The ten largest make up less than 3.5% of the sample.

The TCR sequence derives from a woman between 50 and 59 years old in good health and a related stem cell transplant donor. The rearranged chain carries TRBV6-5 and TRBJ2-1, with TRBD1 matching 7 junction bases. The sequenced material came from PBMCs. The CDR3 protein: CASSYGQENEQFF. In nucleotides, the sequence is TGTGCCAGCAGTTACGGACAGGAAAATGAGCAGTTCTTC.